This T cell receptor (beta chain) was recorded in a study of cytomegalovirus exposure and HLA in healthy donors. The study's findings and limits: In vitro checks showed that three CMV-associated chains really do target CMV antigens.

The CDR3 is 14 amino acids. Germline V gives CDR1 SGHNT, CDR2 YYREEE (reference sequence). The germline V and J ends were trimmed by 9 bases and 2 bases, with 15 bases remaining between them. On this clone: Its antigen is not known.

13 Jbeta primers and 60 Vbeta primers were used for the PCR. Repertoires were generated with immunoSEQ multiplex PCR, while TCRdb's copy carries only in-frame clones and drops some. In the table there are 150,000 to 200,000 clones, roughly four fifths of which are singletons. The receptor was derived from a middle-aged man in good health and CMV-seropositive. The chain links TRBV5-4 to TRBJ1-3; no reliable D call. Sequenced sample: PBMCs. CDR3 region: CATTNQAPGNTIYF. The CDR3 region has the DNA TGTGCCACAACGAACCAAGCCCCTGGAAACACCATATATTTT.